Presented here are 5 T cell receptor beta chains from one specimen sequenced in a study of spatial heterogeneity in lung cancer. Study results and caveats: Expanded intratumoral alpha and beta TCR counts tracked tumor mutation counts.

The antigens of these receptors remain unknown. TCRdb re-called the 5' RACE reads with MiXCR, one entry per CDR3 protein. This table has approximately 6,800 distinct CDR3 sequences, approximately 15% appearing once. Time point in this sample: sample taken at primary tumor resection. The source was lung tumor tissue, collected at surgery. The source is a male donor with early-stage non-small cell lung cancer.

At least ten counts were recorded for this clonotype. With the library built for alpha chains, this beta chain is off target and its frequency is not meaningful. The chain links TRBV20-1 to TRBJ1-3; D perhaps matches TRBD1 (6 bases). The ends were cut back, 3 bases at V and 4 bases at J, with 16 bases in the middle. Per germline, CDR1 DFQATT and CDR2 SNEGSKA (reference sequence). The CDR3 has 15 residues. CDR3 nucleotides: TGCAGTGCTAGGACAGGAAGGGTATCGGGAAACACCATATATTTT. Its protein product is CSARTGRVSGNTIYF.

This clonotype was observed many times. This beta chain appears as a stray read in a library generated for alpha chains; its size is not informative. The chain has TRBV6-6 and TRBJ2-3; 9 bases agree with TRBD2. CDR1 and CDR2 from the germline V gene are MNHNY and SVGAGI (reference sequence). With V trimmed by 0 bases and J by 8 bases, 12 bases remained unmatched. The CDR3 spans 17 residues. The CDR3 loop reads CASSYSMVAGVEGTQYF. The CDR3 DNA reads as TGTGCCAGCAGTTACTCGATGGTAGCGGGAGTTGAGGGTACGCAGTATTTT.

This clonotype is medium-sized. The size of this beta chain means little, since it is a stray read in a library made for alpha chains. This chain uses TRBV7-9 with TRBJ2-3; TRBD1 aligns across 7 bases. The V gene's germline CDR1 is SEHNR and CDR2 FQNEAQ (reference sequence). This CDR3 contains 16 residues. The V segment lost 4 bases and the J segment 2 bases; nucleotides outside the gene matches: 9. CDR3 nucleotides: TGTGCCAGCAGCTCACGACAGGGAACATACACAGATACGCAGTATTTT. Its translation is CASSSRQGTYTDTQYF.

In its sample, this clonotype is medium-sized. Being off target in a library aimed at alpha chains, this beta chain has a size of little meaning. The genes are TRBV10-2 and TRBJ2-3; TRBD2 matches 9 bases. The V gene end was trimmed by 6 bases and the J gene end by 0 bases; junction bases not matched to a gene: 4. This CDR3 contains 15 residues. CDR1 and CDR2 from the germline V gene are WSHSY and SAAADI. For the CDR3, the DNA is TGCGCCAGCAGAGGTACTAGCGGGAGCACAGATACGCAGTATTTT. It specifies CASRGTSGSTDTQYF.

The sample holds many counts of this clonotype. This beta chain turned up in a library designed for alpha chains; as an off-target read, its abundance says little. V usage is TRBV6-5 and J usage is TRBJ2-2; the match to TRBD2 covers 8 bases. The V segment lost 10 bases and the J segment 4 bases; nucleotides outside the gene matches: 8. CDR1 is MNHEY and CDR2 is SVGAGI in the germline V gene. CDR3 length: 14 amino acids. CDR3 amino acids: CAIATGTSTGELFF. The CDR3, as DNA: TGTGCCATCGCCACCGGGACTAGCACCGGGGAGCTGTTTTTT.